This TCR beta chain was found in a study of T cell responses to AZD1222 COVID-19 vaccine. Germline V lookup: CDR1 KGHSH, CDR2 LQKENI. CDR3 size: 16 residues. On this clone itself: Its antigen remains unknown. At one boundary the junction diverges from the germline segment, which might be a read error.

Libraries were prepared by immunoSEQ multiplex PCR; TCRdb keeps only in-frame clonotypes and omits some of them. The sample contains over 100,000 clones, around 86% of which appear only once. Study-level results: Vaccine-associated CD4 TCRs spanned spike, dominant at 160-218 and 743-854. Repertoire sampling happened only post peak T cell response.

This clonotype was sampled from an adult in good health. Here the sequenced sample was peripheral blood, taken on day 0 of AZD1222 vaccination. V is TRBV18 and J is TRBJ2-2; possible D gene TRBD2, 5 bases. The CDR3 region has the DNA TGTGCCAGCTCACCAGAGGAAGCGGCAGAACACCGGGGAGCTGTTTTT. It yields the protein CASSPEEAAEHRGAVF. The whole variable domain, remainder taken from reference TRBV18 and TRBJ2-2, is NAGVMQNPRHLVRRRGQEARLRCSPMKGHSHVYWYRQLPEEGLKFMVYLQKENIIDESGMPKERFSAEFPKEGPSILRIQQVVRGDSAAYFCASSPEEAAEHRGAVFGEGSRLTVL.